A selection of T cell receptor beta chains follows, all from one sample in a study of vaccination effects on CD4 cells after COVID-19. No antigen has been assigned to these receptors. The method was immunoSEQ multiplex PCR; TCRdb's version includes in-frame clones alone and lacks a portion of them. The table has about 70,000 clones, 65% to 85% seen once; the top ten hold more than 5%. The material was CD4+ T cells from PBMCs cultured with HIV peptides, obtained before COVID-19 vaccination. These receptors were obtained from a human donor who had a prior SARS-CoV-2 infection. The CDR3 runs from the conserved cysteine through the conserved F or W.

v_gene: TRBV14
j_gene: TRBJ2-7
CDR3aa: CASSQGPGTGFYEQYF

v_gene: TRBV6-6
j_gene: TRBJ2-5
CDR3aa: CASRRAGETQYF

v_gene: TRBV15
j_gene: TRBJ2-2
CDR3aa: CATSRDSPFTGELFF

v_gene: TRBV24-1
j_gene: TRBJ1-5
CDR3aa: CATSPPGQLGQPQHF

v_gene: TRBV11-3
j_gene: TRBJ2-5
CDR3aa: CASSKTWGVGVQETQYF

v_gene: TRBV24-1
j_gene: TRBJ2-2
CDR3aa: CATSDPGLAPTGELFF

v_gene: TRBV18
j_gene: TRBJ1-1
CDR3aa: CASSPRGFNTEAFF

v_gene: TRBV20-1
j_gene: TRBJ2-7
CDR3aa: CSAIGGYEQYF

v_gene: TRBV25-1
j_gene: TRBJ1-5
CDR3aa: CASSDGQGWNQPQHF

v_gene: TRBV5-4
j_gene: TRBJ2-5
CDR3aa: CASSLFQASGGVWGTQYF

v_gene: TRBV3-1/TRBV3-2
j_gene: TRBJ1-3
CDR3aa: CASSLGQGAISGNTIYF

v_gene: TRBV5-4
j_gene: TRBJ2-2
CDR3aa: CASKQDWNTGELFF

v_gene: TRBV2
j_gene: TRBJ1-6
CDR3aa: CASRGRAYNSPLHF

v_gene: TRBV7-8
j_gene: TRBJ2-5
CDR3aa: CASSLRPLRETQYF

v_gene: TRBV6-5
j_gene: TRBJ1-5
CDR3aa: CASTRQTSNQPQHF

v_gene: TRBV3-1/TRBV3-2
j_gene: TRBJ1-2
CDR3aa: CASSPLGDPTSLYGYTF